Listed below are T cell receptor beta chains from one sample, sequenced in a study of blood T cell repertoires in COVID-19. The repertoire was sequenced with immunoSEQ multiplex PCR; TCRdb's copy has only in-frame clones and lacks some. The sample lists about 70,000 clones, 80% to 90% occurring once. Sequences were obtained from peripheral blood. Receptor source: a man in his forties or fifties with acute or convalescent COVID-19. The CDR3 runs from the conserved cysteine through the conserved F or W. The D gene is left open where the match is weak. Some rows mark clone size as missing; the rest say once, few, many or name a class of expanded clone.

cdr3_aa cdr3_nt j_call clone_size v_call d_call
CAWSKGLAGSTDTQYF TGTGCCTGGAGTAAAGGACTAGCGGGGAGCACAGATACGCAGTATTTT TRBJ2-3 . TRBV30 TRBD2
CASSVGETTWTGTQETQYF TGTGCCAGCAGCGTAGGGGAGACGACCTGGACAGGGACCCAAGAGACCCAGTACTTC TRBJ2-5 . TRBV9 TRBD1
CASSRGQGSLGYTF TGTGCCAGCAGCCGTGGACAGGGCTCCCTTGGCTACACCTTC TRBJ1-2 . TRBV7-9 TRBD1
CASSSGRGQGEKLFF TGCGCCAGCAGCTCTGGAAGGGGGCAGGGTGAAAAACTGTTTTTT TRBJ1-4 . TRBV5-1 TRBD1
CASGTGLAKNIQYF TGCGCCAGCGGGACAGGCCTAGCCAAAAACATTCAGTACTTC TRBJ2-4 . TRBV4-1 TRBD1
CASSQTGGGEKLFF TGTGCCAGCAGCCAAACAGGGGGGGGAGAAAAACTGTTTTTT TRBJ1-4 . TRBV3-1/TRBV3-2 TRBD1
CASRPQGRPEAFF TGTGCCAGCAGGCCCCAGGGGCGACCTGAAGCTTTCTTT TRBJ1-1 . TRBV28 .
CATSALQGGETQYF TGTGCCACCAGTGCTTTGCAGGGTGGGGAGACCCAGTACTTC TRBJ2-5 . TRBV24-1 .
CATSSPQGVRTEAFF TGTGCCACCAGCAGCCCCCAGGGGGTACGGACTGAAGCTTTCTTT TRBJ1-1 once TRBV15 TRBD1
CATSDSNSGRDANTGELFF TGTGCCACCAGTGACTCAAACAGCGGGAGGGATGCGAACACCGGGGAGCTGTTTTTT TRBJ2-2 . TRBV24-1 TRBD2
CASSETRGTGANVLTF TGTGCCAGCAGTGAAACAAGAGGTACTGGGGCCAACGTCCTGACTTTC TRBJ2-6 . TRBV6-1 .
CASSLGGLITVGETQYF TGTGCCAGCAGTCTCGGCGGGCTTATCACTGTAGGGGAGACCCAGTACTTC TRBJ2-5 . TRBV28 .
CASNSGQGNEQFF TGTGCCAGCAACTCCGGGCAGGGGAATGAGCAGTTCTTC TRBJ2-1 . TRBV28 .
CASSIFSGQGASGYTF TGTGCCAGCAGCATCTTTTCCGGACAGGGAGCCTCTGGCTACACCTTC TRBJ1-2 . TRBV5-8 TRBD1
CASSYYNSNQPQHF TGTGCCAGCAGTTACTATAATAGCAATCAGCCCCAGCATTTT TRBJ1-5 . TRBV6-5 .
CASKSGQGADTQYF TGTGCCAGCAAAAGTGGGCAGGGTGCAGATACGCAGTATTTT TRBJ2-3 . TRBV7-3 .
CASSTGQPGQETQYF TGTGCCAGCAGTACCGGACAGCCGGGGCAAGAGACCCAGTACTTC TRBJ2-5 once TRBV28 .
CASSVEGAGEKLFF TGTGCCAGCAGCGTAGAGGGGGCGGGTGAAAAACTGTTTTTT TRBJ1-4 . TRBV9 TRBD1
CASSSGQEARPRGYTF TGTGCCAGCAGCTCCGGACAAGAGGCCAGGCCGCGGGGCTACACCTTC TRBJ1-2 once TRBV9 .
CASSLSWTGWEKLFF TGTGCCAGCAGTTTATCTTGGACAGGTTGGGAAAAACTGTTTTTT TRBJ1-4 . TRBV27 TRBD1
CASSDQAGFVGSGEQFF TGTGCCAGCAGCGACCAAGCAGGGTTTGTGGGGTCAGGTGAGCAGTTCTTC TRBJ2-1 . TRBV9 .
CASSYLVGGAADTGELFF TGTGCCAGCAGTTACCTGGTAGGGGGGGCCGCGGACACCGGGGAGCTGTTTTTT TRBJ2-2 once TRBV6-2/TRBV6-3 .
CASSPRGADYNEQFF TGTGCCAGCAGCCCCAGGGGGGCAGACTACAATGAGCAGTTCTTC TRBJ2-1 . TRBV7-9 .
CASSLEESMNTEAFF TGTGCCAGCAGCTTAGAGGAGTCCATGAACACTGAAGCTTTCTTT TRBJ1-1 . TRBV7-7 .
CASSSDGAPGPQHF TGTGCCAGTAGTAGCGATGGGGCCCCGGGGCCCCAGCATTTT TRBJ1-5 . TRBV19 .
CASSLQAARIQYF TGTGCCAGCAGTTTGCAGGCTGCCCGCATTCAGTACTTC TRBJ2-4 . TRBV12-3/TRBV12-4 .
CASSWPRGDAGRHRRETQYF TGCGCCAGCAGCTGGCCTCGGGGGGACGCCGGGAGGCATCGCCGGGAGACCCAGTACTTC TRBJ2-5 . TRBV5-1 TRBD2
CASSSARTGLYGYTF TGTGCCAGCAGTTCAGCCCGGACAGGGCTCTATGGCTACACCTTC TRBJ1-2 . TRBV6-2/TRBV6-3 TRBD1
CASSLDGGRALEYF TGTGCCAGCAGCTTAGATGGAGGGAGGGCCCTGGAGTACTTC TRBJ2-5 . TRBV7-2 TRBD2
CASSYSGGGGTDTQYF TGTGCCAGCAGTTACTCAGGAGGAGGGGGCACAGATACGCAGTATTTT TRBJ2-3 . TRBV6-5 .
CASSQGPLAGGPNEQFF TGCGCCAGCAGCCAAGGCCCACTAGCGGGAGGGCCCAATGAGCAGTTCTTC TRBJ2-1 once TRBV4-1 TRBD2
CASSSSGRGETQYF TGTGCTAGCAGCTCAAGCGGGAGAGGAGAGACCCAGTACTTC TRBJ2-5 . TRBV7-7 TRBD2
CASSMNGGHRDRARNEQFF TGTGCCAGTAGTATGAATGGAGGACATAGGGACAGGGCGCGGAATGAGCAGTTCTTC TRBJ2-1 . TRBV19 TRBD1
CASILMREQFF TGTGCCAGCATCCTTATGAGGGAGCAGTTCTTC TRBJ2-1 . TRBV27 .
CASSQGRATEAFF TGTGCCAGCAGCCAAGGCAGGGCTACTGAAGCTTTCTTT TRBJ1-1 . TRBV4-2 .
CAEQPGQRNTEAFF TGTGCCGAACAACCGGGACAACGGAACACTGAAGCTTTCTTT TRBJ1-1 . TRBV2 .
CASSLDSLRGGYTF TGTGCCAGCAGCTTAGACAGCCTTCGAGGAGGCTACACCTTC TRBJ1-2 . TRBV11-3 .
CASSLPQRLDRQETQYF TGTGCCAGCAGCTTACCCCAACGCCTCGACAGACAAGAGACCCAGTACTTC TRBJ2-5 . TRBV7-9 .
CASSNGQGGYNEQFF TGTGCCAGTAGTAATGGGCAGGGCGGCTACAATGAGCAGTTCTTC TRBJ2-1 . TRBV19 .
CASSLSLGTGGFQPQHF TGTGCCAGCAGCTTGTCATTGGGGACAGGGGGGTTTCAGCCCCAGCATTTT TRBJ1-5 . TRBV5-5 TRBD1
CASSIQQGANYGYTF TGTGCCAGCAGTATACAACAGGGAGCTAACTATGGCTACACCTTC TRBJ1-2 . TRBV6-2/TRBV6-3 .
CASSLELTGDNSPLHF TGTGCCAGCAGCTTGGAGCTGACGGGGGATAATTCACCCCTCCACTTT TRBJ1-6 . TRBV5-6 .
CASSTRQTTNEKLFF TGTGCCAGCAGTACGAGACAGACAACTAATGAAAAACTGTTTTTT TRBJ1-4 . TRBV2 .
CASSYRLAGGPETQYF TGTGCCAGCAGTTACCGACTAGCGGGAGGGCCGGAGACCCAGTACTTC TRBJ2-5 . TRBV6-2/TRBV6-3 TRBD2
CASVPFSGSYEQYF TGTGCCAGCGTCCCCTTTAGCGGCTCCTACGAGCAGTACTTC TRBJ2-7 . TRBV2 .
CASSAWGYVSYNEQFF TGCGCCAGCAGTGCGTGGGGCTACGTTTCGTACAATGAGCAGTTCTTC TRBJ2-1 . TRBV10-1 .
CASSLDGSFGLAQPYEQYF TGTGCCAGCAGTTTAGATGGGAGTTTTGGTCTAGCTCAGCCCTACGAGCAGTACTTC TRBJ2-7 . TRBV28 .
CASSQAGKWGRPGSEQFF TGTGCCAGCAGCCAAGCCGGCAAGTGGGGGCGTCCAGGTTCAGAGCAGTTCTTC TRBJ2-1 . TRBV3-1/TRBV3-2 .
CASSPATGGGSQPQHF TGTGCCAGCTCACCAGCGACAGGGGGCGGGAGTCAGCCCCAGCATTTT TRBJ1-5 . TRBV18 TRBD1
CASSQIRSGRTEAFF TGTGCCAGCAGTCAAATCAGATCAGGGCGGACTGAAGCTTTCTTT TRBJ1-1 . TRBV6-5 .
CASKKDRGAYEKLFF TGTGCCAGCAAAAAGGACAGGGGAGCTTATGAAAAACTGTTTTTT TRBJ1-4 . TRBV27 TRBD1